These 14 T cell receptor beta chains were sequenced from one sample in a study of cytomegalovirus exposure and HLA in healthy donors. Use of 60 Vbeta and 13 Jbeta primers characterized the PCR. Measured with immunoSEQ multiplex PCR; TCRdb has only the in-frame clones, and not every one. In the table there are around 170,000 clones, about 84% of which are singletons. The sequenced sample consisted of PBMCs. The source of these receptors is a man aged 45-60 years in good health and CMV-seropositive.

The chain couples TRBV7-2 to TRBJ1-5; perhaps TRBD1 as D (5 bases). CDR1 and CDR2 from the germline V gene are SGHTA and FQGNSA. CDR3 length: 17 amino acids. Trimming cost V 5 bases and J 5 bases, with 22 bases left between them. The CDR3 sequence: CASSPPLRAGFYQPQHF. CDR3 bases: TGTGCCAGCAGCCCCCCCCTTCGGGCAGGGTTTTATCAGCCCCAGCATTTT.

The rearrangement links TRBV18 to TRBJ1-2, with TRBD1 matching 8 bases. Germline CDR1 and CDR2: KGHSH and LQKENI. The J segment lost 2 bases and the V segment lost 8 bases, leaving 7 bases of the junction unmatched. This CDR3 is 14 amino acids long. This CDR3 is CASTSGQENYGYTF. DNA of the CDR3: TGTGCCAGCACGTCGGGACAGGAAAACTATGGCTACACCTTC.

The DNA for the CDR3 is TGCGCCAGCAGGGGGACAGGGGGGTCACCCCTCCACTTT. This gives the protein CASRGTGGSPLHF. The chain couples TRBV5-1 to TRBJ1-6, with 11 bases lining up with TRBD1. With 5 bases clipped from V and 10 bases from J, the junction kept 2 bases outside the gene matches. The CDR3 sequence is 13 residues long. CDR1 is SGHRS and CDR2 is YFSETQ in the germline V gene.

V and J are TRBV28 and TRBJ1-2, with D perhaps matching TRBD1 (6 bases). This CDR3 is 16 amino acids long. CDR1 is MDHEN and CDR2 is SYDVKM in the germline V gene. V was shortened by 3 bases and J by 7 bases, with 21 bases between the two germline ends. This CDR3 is CASSFLVPVRGSGYTF. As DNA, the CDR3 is TGTGCCAGCAGTTTTTTGGTGCCAGTCAGGGGAAGTGGCTACACCTTC.

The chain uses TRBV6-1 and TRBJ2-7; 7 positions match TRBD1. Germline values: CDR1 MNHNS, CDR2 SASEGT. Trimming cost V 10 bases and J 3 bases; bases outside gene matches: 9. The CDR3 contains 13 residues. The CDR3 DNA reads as TGTGCCACTATTGACAGGGCTTACTACGAGCAGTACTTC. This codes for CATIDRAYYEQYF.

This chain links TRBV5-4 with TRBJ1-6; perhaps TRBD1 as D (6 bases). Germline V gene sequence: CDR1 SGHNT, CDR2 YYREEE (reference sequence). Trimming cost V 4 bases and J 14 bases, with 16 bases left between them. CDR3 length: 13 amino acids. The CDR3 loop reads CASSRDKRSTLHF. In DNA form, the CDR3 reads TGTGCCAGCAGCAGGGACAAACGGTCCACCCTCCACTTT.

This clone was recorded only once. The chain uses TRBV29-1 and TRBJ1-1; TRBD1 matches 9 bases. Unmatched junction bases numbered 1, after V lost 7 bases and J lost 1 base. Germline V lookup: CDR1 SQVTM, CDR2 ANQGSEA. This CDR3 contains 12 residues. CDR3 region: CSAGQGNTEAFF. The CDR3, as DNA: TGCAGCGCGGGACAGGGGAACACTGAAGCTTTCTTT.

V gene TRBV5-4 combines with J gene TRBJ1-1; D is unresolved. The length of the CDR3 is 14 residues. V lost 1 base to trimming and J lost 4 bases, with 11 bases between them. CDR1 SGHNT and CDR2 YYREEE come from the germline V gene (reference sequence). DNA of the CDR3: TGTGCCAGCAGCTTGCCGAGGGTGGGCACTGAAGCTTTCTTT. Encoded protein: CASSLPRVGTEAFF. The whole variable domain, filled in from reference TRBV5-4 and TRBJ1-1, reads ETGVTQSPTHLIKTRGQQVTLRCSSQSGHNTVSWYQQALGQGPQFIFQYYREEENGRGNFPPRFSGLQFPNYSSELNVNALELDDSALYLCASSLPRVGTEAFFGQGTRLTVV.

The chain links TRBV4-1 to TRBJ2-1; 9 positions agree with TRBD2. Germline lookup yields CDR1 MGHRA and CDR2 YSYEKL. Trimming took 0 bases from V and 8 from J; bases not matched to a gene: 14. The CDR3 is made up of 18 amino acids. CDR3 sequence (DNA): TGCGCCAGCAGCCAAGAAACGCTAGCGGGGTCCCGATGGGATGAGCAGTTCTTC. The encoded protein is CASSQETLAGSRWDEQFF.

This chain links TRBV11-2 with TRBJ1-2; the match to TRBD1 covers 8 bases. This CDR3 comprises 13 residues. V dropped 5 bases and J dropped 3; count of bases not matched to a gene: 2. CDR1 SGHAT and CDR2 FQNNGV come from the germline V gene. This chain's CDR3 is CASSVTGDYGYTF. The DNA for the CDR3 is TGTGCCAGCAGCGTGACAGGGGACTATGGCTACACCTTC.

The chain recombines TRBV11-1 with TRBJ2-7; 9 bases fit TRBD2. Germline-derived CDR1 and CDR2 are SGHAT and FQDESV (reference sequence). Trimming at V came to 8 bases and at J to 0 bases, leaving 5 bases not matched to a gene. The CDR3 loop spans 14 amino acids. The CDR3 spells CASGAGGSSYEQYF. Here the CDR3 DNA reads TGTGCCAGCGGCGCGGGAGGGAGCTCCTACGAGCAGTACTTC.

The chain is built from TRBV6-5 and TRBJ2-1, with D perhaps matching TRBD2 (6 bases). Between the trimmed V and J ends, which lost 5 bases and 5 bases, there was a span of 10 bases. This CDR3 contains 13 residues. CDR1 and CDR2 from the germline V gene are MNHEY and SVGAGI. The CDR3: CASSPGLNNEQFF. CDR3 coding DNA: TGTGCCAGCAGTCCGGGACTTAACAATGAGCAGTTCTTC.

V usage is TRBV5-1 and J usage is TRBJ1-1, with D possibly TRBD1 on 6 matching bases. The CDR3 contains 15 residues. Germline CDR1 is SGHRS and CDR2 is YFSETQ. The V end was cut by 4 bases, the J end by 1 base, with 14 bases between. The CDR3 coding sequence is TGCGCCAGCAGCGACCCGGGACAACCGAACACTGAAGCTTTCTTT. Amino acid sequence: CASSDPGQPNTEAFF.

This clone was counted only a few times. CDR3 bases: TGCGCCAGCAGCTTCTTTAGCGGGGGCACAGATACGCAGTATTTT. This encodes CASSFFSGGTDTQYF. V is TRBV5-1 and J is TRBJ2-3; 8 nucleotides match TRBD2. The V gene end was trimmed by 2 bases and the J gene end by 1 base; junction bases not matched to a gene: 3. The CDR3 is made up of 15 amino acids. In germline, CDR1 is SGHRS, CDR2 YFSETQ.